The 28 T cell receptor beta chains below come from one sample, sequenced in a study of control samples from healthy donors and cancer patients. Produced via immunoSEQ multiplex PCR; TCRdb's table is partial and in-frame only. The sample carries tens of thousands of clones, 93% recorded once. Sequencing was performed on PBMCs. The receptors originated from a woman aged 40 to 49 with lung cancer.

The chain combines TRBV27 with TRBJ1-1, with 8 bases identical to TRBD1. Germline V gene data show CDR1 as MNHEY and CDR2 as SMNVEV (reference sequence). The CDR3 consists of 14 residues. The trim removed 6 bases at V and 0 bases at J, leaving 3 bases unmatched. In DNA, the CDR3 is TGTGCCAGCAGCCCGACAGGGGTGAACACTGAAGCTTTCTTT. Translated, it gives CASSPTGVNTEAFF.

The chain recombines TRBV27 with TRBJ2-7; weak D call: TRBD2 (7 bases). V lost 5 bases and J lost 2, with 16 bases in between. Germline CDR1 and CDR2: MNHEY and SMNVEV (reference sequence). This CDR3 is built from 15 residues. The CDR3 here is CASSQRGGAPYEQYF. For the CDR3, the DNA is TGTGCCAGCAGTCAAAGGGGGGGGGCCCCCTACGAGCAGTACTTC.

V and J are TRBV5-6 and TRBJ2-1, with D uncertain. This CDR3 has 15 amino acids. The V end lost 0 bases, the J end lost 2 bases, and 9 bases lay between the germline ends. Germline lookup yields CDR1 SGHDT and CDR2 YYEEEE. The CDR3 loop is CASSLVERAYNEQFF. CDR3 coding DNA: TGTGCCAGCAGCTTGGTGGAGAGAGCCTACAATGAGCAGTTCTTC.

This clone was observed a handful of times. The chain recombines TRBV5-5 with TRBJ2-7; D not resolved. CDR3 length: 13 residues. CDR1 and CDR2 (germline): SGHKS, YYEKEE (reference sequence). V was shortened by 0 bases and J by 1 base, with 5 bases between the two germline ends. The chain's CDR3 is CASSLEDSYEQYF. The DNA of the CDR3 is TGTGCCAGCAGCTTGGAGGATTCCTACGAGCAGTACTTC.

The chain carries TRBV3-1 (or the pseudogene TRBV3-2) and TRBJ1-1; weak D call: TRBD1 (5 bases). V was trimmed by 3 bases and J by 1 base, leaving 6 bases between them. The CDR3 loop spans 13 amino acids. In germline, CDR1 is LGHDT, CDR2 YNNKEL (reference sequence). For the CDR3, the DNA is TGTGCCAGCAGCCATGGGGGGAACACTGAAGCTTTCTTT. Translation: CASSHGGNTEAFF.

CDR3 bases: TGTGCCAGCTCACCCCTCGGGACAGGAAACTCTGGGGCCAACGTCCTGACTTTC. Encoded protein: CASSPLGTGNSGANVLTF. J is TRBJ2-6 and V is TRBV18, with TRBD1 matching 8 bases. Germline CDR1 KGHSH, CDR2 LQKENI. Germline trimming cut 3 bases from V and 0 bases from J; bases unmatched to any gene: 7. This CDR3 spans 18 amino acids.

V and J are TRBV28 and TRBJ1-2, with D possibly being TRBD1 (6 bases). V shed 6 bases and J shed 4 bases, with 15 bases lying between them. Germline V CDR1 and CDR2: MDHEN, SYDVKM. The CDR3 sequence is 14 residues long. CDR3: CASSLGGFSYGYTF. DNA for the CDR3: TGTGCCAGCAGCTTGGGGGGCTTCAGCTATGGCTACACCTTC.

The chain couples TRBV2 to TRBJ1-1; D gene uncertain. From germline, CDR1 is SNHLY and CDR2 FYNNEI. This CDR3 is 14 amino acids long. V lost 6 bases to trimming and J lost 1 base, with 12 bases between them. In nucleotides, the CDR3 is TGTGCCAGCAGAAAGGGAGAGGCGAACACTGAAGCTTTCTTT. This encodes CASRKGEANTEAFF.

This rearrangement joins TRBV7-2 to TRBJ2-7; no definite D call. This CDR3 comprises 13 residues. Germline V gives CDR1 SGHTA, CDR2 FQGNSA. Trimming removed 1 base from V and 1 base from J, with 5 bases in between. Written as DNA, the CDR3 is TGTGCCAGCAGCTTAGGGGCATCCTACGAGCAGTACTTC. The encoded protein is CASSLGASYEQYF.

The rearrangement uses TRBV5-5 and TRBJ2-7; no firm D call. There are 15 residues in the CDR3. Trimming shortened V by 4 bases and J by 6 bases, and 20 bases separated the two germline ends. Germline CDR1 is SGHKS and CDR2 is YYEKEE (reference sequence). The CDR3 here is CASSAPDGYFGEQYF. The CDR3, as DNA: TGTGCCAGCAGCGCCCCGGACGGATACTTTGGCGAGCAGTACTTC.

The rearrangement links TRBV30 to TRBJ1-2; TRBD1 matches at 8 bases. CDR1 GTSNPN and CDR2 SVGIG come from the germline V gene (reference sequence). The CDR3 totals 13 residues. Trimming cost V 4 bases and J 6 bases; bases outside gene matches: 7. CDR3 nucleotides: TGTGCCTGGACAATCGGACAGGGCAATGGCTACACCTTC. Its protein product is CAWTIGQGNGYTF. Using reference TRBV30 and TRBJ1-2 for the parts outside the CDR3, the full variable domain is SQTIHQWPATLVQPVGSPLSLECTVEGTSNPNLYWYRQAAGRGLQLLFYSVGIGQISSEVPQNLSASRPQDRQFILSSKKLLLSDSGFYLCAWTIGQGNGYTFGSGTRLTVV.

The V gene is TRBV6-5, the J gene TRBJ2-3; D might be TRBD1 or TRBD2, each matching 5 bases. The CDR3 covers 15 residues. Trimming cost V 0 bases and J 6 bases, with 13 bases left between them. Germline CDR1 and CDR2: MNHEY and SVGAGI. CDR3 DNA sequence: TGTGCCAGCAGTTACTCGGGTGGGACGGGGGATACGCAGTATTTT. It is translated as CASSYSGGTGDTQYF.

Note on this clone: Sequence at one end of the junction differs from germline and may be a read error. The chain uses TRBV2 and TRBJ1-2; the D gene is possibly TRBD1 (5 bases). The CDR3 is 13 residues long. Germline V gives CDR1 SNHLY, CDR2 FYNNEI. Here the CDR3 DNA reads TGTGCCAGCAGCATCAGGGCTAACTGTGGCTACACCTTC. Its translation is CASSIRANCGYTF.

The chain is built from TRBV11-2 and TRBJ1-5; D is undetermined. V lost 2 bases to trimming and J lost 3 bases, with 5 bases between them. CDR3 size: 13 residues. Looked up from germline, CDR1 is SGHAT and CDR2 is FQNNGV. The CDR3 region has the DNA TGTGCCAGCAGCTTAAGTGCCAATCAGCCCCAGCATTTT. The encoded protein is CASSLSANQPQHF.

This clone appeared a few times. The gene calls are TRBV27 and TRBJ1-1; 7 bases agree with TRBD1. Unmatched junction bases numbered 16, after V lost 8 bases and J lost 1 base. This CDR3 is built from 17 residues. Germline V gives CDR1 MNHEY, CDR2 SMNVEV (reference sequence). The DNA of the CDR3 is TGTGCCAGCGGAAATCTGCCGATACAGGGGTCGAACACTGAAGCTTTCTTT. It yields the protein CASGNLPIQGSNTEAFF.

The genes are TRBV6-2 or TRBV6-3 and TRBJ2-1, with 13 bases lining up with TRBD2. The CDR3 is made up of 21 amino acids. Looked up from germline, CDR1 is MNHEY and CDR2 is SVGEGT. The V and J ends lost 2 bases and 9 bases, in that order; junction bases with no gene match: 22. This chain's CDR3 is CASSYRWGGTSGGAGSVEQFF. The CDR3 DNA follows: TGTGCCAGCAGTTACCGCTGGGGAGGTACTAGCGGGGGGGCCGGTTCGGTTGAGCAGTTCTTC.

The chain joins TRBV20-1 to TRBJ1-2; unclear D gene. The CDR3 sequence is 11 residues long. Deletions cut 0 bases from V and 8 bases from J, with 7 bases between. Germline CDR1 and CDR2: DFQATT and SNEGSKA (reference sequence). The CDR3 DNA is TGCAGTGCTAGAGATCACCCCGGCTACACCTTC. This sequence encodes CSARDHPGYTF.

This clone was observed a few times. The gene calls are TRBV19 and TRBJ1-2; D is perhaps TRBD1 (6 bases). CDR3 length equals 13 residues. CDR1 is LNHDA and CDR2 is SQIVND in the germline V gene (reference sequence). The V and J ends lost 8 bases and 6 bases respectively, with 16 bases between them. The CDR3 here is CASQPGGGNGYTF. The DNA of the CDR3 is TGTGCCAGTCAGCCGGGGGGCGGCAATGGCTACACCTTC.

This clone showed up just once. The chain recombines TRBV3-1 (or the pseudogene TRBV3-2) with TRBJ1-1, with a possible D match to TRBD1 (5 bases). Trimming left V 5 bases short and J 4 bases short, with 14 bases between. The length of the CDR3 is 14 residues. Germline V lookup: CDR1 LGHDT, CDR2 YNNKEL (reference sequence). CDR3 nucleotides: TGTGCCAGCAGCTTAAGGGGCACGGGCACTGAAGCTTTCTTT. Protein sequence: CASSLRGTGTEAFF.

The chain uses TRBV30 and TRBJ1-2; D remains ambiguous. CDR1 is GTSNPN and CDR2 is SVGIG in the germline V gene (reference sequence). This CDR3 is 16 amino acids long. The V end was cut by 0 bases, the J end by 2 bases, with 16 bases between. Here the CDR3 DNA reads TGTGCCTGGAGTGTACTTAGCGGCGTTTCCAACTATGGCTACACCTTC. Translated, it gives CAWSVLSGVSNYGYTF.

Only one count was recorded for this clone. The CDR3 sequence: CASSQPDRVPPEAFF. The CDR3 coding sequence is TGCGCCAGCAGCCAACCGGACAGGGTCCCTCCTGAAGCTTTCTTT. The V call is TRBV4-1, the J call TRBJ1-1, with 8 nucleotides matching TRBD1. CDR3 length: 15 amino acids. The ends lost 2 bases at V and 6 bases at J; junction bases unmatched: 8. Germline values: CDR1 MGHRA, CDR2 YSYEKL.

This chain connects TRBV19 to TRBJ2-7, with D hard to call. The V gene's germline CDR1 is LNHDA and CDR2 SQIVND (reference sequence). Trimming shortened V by 1 base and J by 5 bases, and 9 bases separated the two germline ends. CDR3 length: 13 amino acids. The CDR3 sequence: CASSIVSGHEQYF. The DNA of the CDR3 is TGTGCCAGTAGTATAGTTTCGGGCCACGAGCAGTACTTC.

The chain recombines TRBV9 with TRBJ1-2; D gene ambiguous. From germline, CDR1 is SGDLS and CDR2 YYNGEE. The CDR3 is 13 amino acids. The V and J ends lost 0 bases and 2 bases respectively, with 5 bases between them. The CDR3 sequence: CASSVDENYGYTF. Here the CDR3 DNA reads TGTGCCAGCAGCGTAGATGAAAACTATGGCTACACCTTC.

This clone came up a few times. The chain combines TRBV12-3 or TRBV12-4 with TRBJ1-2, with TRBD1 identical over 10 bases. J lost 7 bases, V lost 7 bases, and 6 bases had no gene match. This CDR3 is built from 13 residues. The CDR3 DNA reads TGTGCCAGCAATAATGACAGGGGGCTTGGCTACACCTTC. This sequence encodes CASNNDRGLGYTF.

The gene calls are TRBV7-6 and TRBJ2-3; 7 nucleotides align to TRBD1. The CDR3 is 15 amino acids. Germline V gene sequence: CDR1 SGHVS, CDR2 FNYEAQ. V trimming: 7 bases; J trimming: 2 bases; junction bases outside the gene matches: 9. CDR3 sequence reads: CASTSTGKFTDTQYF. The CDR3 region has the DNA TGTGCCAGCACCTCGACAGGGAAATTCACAGATACGCAGTATTTT.

This clone was observed once. The J gene is TRBJ2-2, the V gene TRBV2, with 7 bases identical to TRBD1. V shed 5 bases, J shed 0 bases, and the junction held 6 bases outside the gene matches. CDR3 length: 16 amino acids. Germline assignment: CDR1 SNHLY and CDR2 FYNNEI. CDR3 in DNA: TGTGCCAGCAGTCCCGGGACAGTCGCGAACACCGGGGAGCTGTTTTTT. This encodes CASSPGTVANTGELFF. Based on the CDR3 plus reference TRBV2 and TRBJ2-2, the full variable domain is EPEVTQTPSHQVTQMGQEVILRCVPISNHLYFYWYRQILGQKVEFLVSFYNNEISEKSEIFDDQFSVERPDGSNFTLKIRSTKLEDSAMYFCASSPGTVANTGELFFGEGSRLTVL.

The chain employs TRBV3-1 (or the pseudogene TRBV3-2) and TRBJ2-3; D possibly corresponds to TRBD2 (6 bases). The CDR3 consists of 15 residues. The V end was cut by 0 bases, the J end by 3 bases, with 10 bases between. Germline assignment: CDR1 LGHDT and CDR2 YNNKEL (reference sequence). Here the CDR3 reads CASSQDLAETDTQYF. In DNA form, the CDR3 reads TGTGCCAGCAGCCAAGATTTAGCGGAGACAGATACGCAGTATTTT.

The chain uses TRBV11-3 and TRBJ1-4; 9 positions match TRBD1. V lost 6 bases and J lost 7; bases outside the gene matches: 3. The CDR3 has 13 amino acids. Germline CDR1 and CDR2: SGHNT and YENEEA. As DNA, the CDR3 is TGTGCCAGCAGACGGACAGGGGTTGAAAAACTGTTTTTT. Translating it yields CASRRTGVEKLFF.